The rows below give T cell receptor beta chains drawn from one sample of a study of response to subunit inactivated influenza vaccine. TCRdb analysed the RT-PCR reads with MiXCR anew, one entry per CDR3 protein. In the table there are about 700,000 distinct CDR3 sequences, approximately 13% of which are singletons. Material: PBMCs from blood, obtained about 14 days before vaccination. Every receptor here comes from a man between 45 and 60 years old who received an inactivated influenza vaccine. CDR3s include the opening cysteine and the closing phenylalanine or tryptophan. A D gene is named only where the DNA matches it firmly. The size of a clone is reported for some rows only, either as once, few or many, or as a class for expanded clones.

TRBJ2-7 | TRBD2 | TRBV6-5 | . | CASSYQGGSFYEQYF | TGTGCCAGCAGTTATCAGGGCGGGAGCTTTTACGAGCAGTACTTC
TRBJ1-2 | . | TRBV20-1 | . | CSARDLMDLYGYTF | TGCAGTGCTAGAGATCTCATGGATCTCTATGGCTACACCTTC
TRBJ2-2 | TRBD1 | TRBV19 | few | CASSITGTGGTTGELFF | TGTGCCAGTAGTATAACTGGGACAGGGGGTACGACCGGGGAGCTGTTTTTT
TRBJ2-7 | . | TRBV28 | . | CASRPNPDRNEQYF | TGTGCCAGCAGACCCAACCCAGACCGAAACGAGCAGTACTTC
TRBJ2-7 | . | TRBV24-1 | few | CATSAQPLPDEQYF | TGTGCCACCAGTGCTCAGCCGCTCCCGGACGAGCAGTACTTC
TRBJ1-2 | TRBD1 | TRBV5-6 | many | CASSQQGTYGYTF | TGTGCCAGCAGTCAACAGGGGACATATGGCTACACCTTC
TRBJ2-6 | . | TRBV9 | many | CASSVRAGAYSGANVLTF | TGTGCCAGCAGCGTAAGGGCAGGAGCCTACTCTGGGGCCAACGTCCTGACTTTC
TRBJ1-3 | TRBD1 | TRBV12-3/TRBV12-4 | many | CASSPGQAGNTIYF | TGTGCCAGCAGTCCAGGACAGGCGGGAAACACCATATATTTT
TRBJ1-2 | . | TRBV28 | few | CASNPSSLYGYTF | TGTGCCAGCAACCCCAGCTCCCTCTATGGCTACACCTTC
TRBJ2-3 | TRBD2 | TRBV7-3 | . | CASSLTPGLAGGGPDTQYF | TGTGCCAGCAGCTTAACCCCGGGACTAGCGGGAGGAGGGCCAGATACGCAGTATTTT
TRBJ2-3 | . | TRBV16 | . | CASSQLQGAVTDTQYF | TGTGCCAGCAGCCAACTGCAGGGCGCCGTCACAGATACGCAGTATTTT
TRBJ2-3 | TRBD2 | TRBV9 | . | CASSVSGGGADTQYF | TGTGCCAGCAGCGTCTCGGGAGGGGGGGCAGATACGCAGTATTTT
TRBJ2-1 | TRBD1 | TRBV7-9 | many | CASSSIQGVSYNEQFF | TGTGCCAGCAGCTCGATACAGGGGGTATCCTACAATGAGCAGTTCTTC
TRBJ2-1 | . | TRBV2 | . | CATRGGGQLYNEQFF | TGTGCCACCAGGGGAGGGGGACAACTTTACAATGAGCAGTTCTTC
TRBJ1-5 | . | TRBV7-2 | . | CASSLVGGGSQQPQHF | TGTGCCAGCAGCTTAGTAGGGGGGGGTTCCCAACAGCCCCAGCATTTT
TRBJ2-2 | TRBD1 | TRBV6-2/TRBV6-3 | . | CASSRLGQLNTGELFF | TGTGCCAGCAGTCGTTTGGGACAGCTGAACACCGGGGAGCTGTTTTTT
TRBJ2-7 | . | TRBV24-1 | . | CATTILWSYEQYF | TGTGCCACCACTATCCTCTGGTCCTACGAGCAGTACTTC
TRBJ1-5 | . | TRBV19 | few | CASSTTGQSHNQPQHF | TGTGCCAGTAGTACAACAGGACAGAGCCACAATCAGCCCCAGCATTTT
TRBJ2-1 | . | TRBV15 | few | CATSRSGQGGGEQFF | TGTGCCACCAGCAGATCGGGTCAGGGGGGAGGTGAGCAGTTCTTC